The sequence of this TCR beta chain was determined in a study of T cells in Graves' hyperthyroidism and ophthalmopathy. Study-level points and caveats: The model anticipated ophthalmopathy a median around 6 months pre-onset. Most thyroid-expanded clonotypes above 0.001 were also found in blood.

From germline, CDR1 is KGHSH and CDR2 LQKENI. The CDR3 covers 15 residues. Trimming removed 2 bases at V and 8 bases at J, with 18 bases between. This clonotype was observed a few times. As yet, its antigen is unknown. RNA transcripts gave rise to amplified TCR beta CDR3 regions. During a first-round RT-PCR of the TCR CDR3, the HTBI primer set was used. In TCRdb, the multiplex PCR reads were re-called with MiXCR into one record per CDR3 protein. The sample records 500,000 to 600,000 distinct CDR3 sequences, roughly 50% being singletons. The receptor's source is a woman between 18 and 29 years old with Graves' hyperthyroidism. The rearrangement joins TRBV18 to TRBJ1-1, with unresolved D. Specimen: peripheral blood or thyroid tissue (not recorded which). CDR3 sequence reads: CASSPDGVDLGEAFF. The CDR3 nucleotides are TGTGCCAGCTCACCAGATGGGGTGGATCTGGGGGAAGCTTTCTTT.